The source of this T cell receptor beta chain is a study of T-cell reconstitution after alpha-beta-depleted transplantation in children. This clonotype has at least ten counts. Its antigen is not known. The study, taken as a whole, reports: A year post-transplant, T-cell counts and diversity derived mostly from newly produced T cells. From surviving recipient T cells and thymic progenitors came the high day-60 TCRbeta diversity observed in some patients. Several hundred expanded graft clones reportedly were the source of alpha-beta T cells about two months after transplant.

Unique molecular identifiers were incorporated when the TCRbeta library was constructed. TCRdb used MiXCR to reprocess the PCR reads, holding one entry per CDR3 protein. The table includes 490,000 or so distinct CDR3 sequences, roughly 10% detected once. The V end lost 5 bases, the J end lost 3 bases, and 12 bases lay between the germline ends. The length of the CDR3 is 14 residues. CDR1 is SGHTA and CDR2 is FQGNSA in the germline V gene. The input for sequencing was PBMCs, taken before TCRalphabeta/CD19-depleted stem cell transplant. The genes are TRBV7-2 and TRBJ2-3, with D tentatively TRBD1 (5 bases). The sequence was obtained from a child aged 2 to 10 with inherited bone marrow failure, due to receive a stem cell transplant. CDR3 loop: CASSGQSGTDTQYF. The CDR3 DNA reads as TGTGCCAGCAGCGGACAATCAGGGACAGATACGCAGTATTTT.